This T cell receptor (beta chain) was sequenced for a study of T cells after yellow fever vaccination. The CDR3 covers 14 residues. The junction had 9 bases not matched to a gene; V was cut back by 5 bases and J by 5 bases. Germline values: CDR1 DFQATT, CDR2 SNEGSKA (reference sequence). One entry per CDR3 protein, called by TCRdb with MiXCR from the 5' RACE reads. The profile shows 230,000 or so distinct CDR3 sequences, approximately 6.7% of them singletons. The sequencing used CD4+ T cells sorted from PBMCs, collected on the day of the yellow fever booster vaccination. The chain combines TRBV20-1 with TRBJ2-5, with 9 positions matching TRBD2. This TCR derives from a man younger than 45 who received the YFV17D yellow fever vaccine. The CDR3 sequence is CSASTSGGGETQYF. CDR3 DNA sequence: TGCAGTGCTTCGACTAGCGGAGGGGGGGAGACCCAGTACTTC.